This T cell receptor beta chain was observed in a study of shared clonotypes between healthy human individuals. The study's findings and limits: A handful of donors showed sharing of around 5% of naive CD4 clonotypes. A reduction in generation probabilities was seen for non-shared clonotypes relative to those shared by all four donors.

Naive CD8 cells were CD45RO-negative, positively selected for CCR7, excluding terminally differentiated effector memory CD45RA+ cells. Sorted-subset replicate PCRs used about 180 ng DNA, some 30,000 T cell genomes. Clones were sequenced by immunoSEQ multiplex PCR, and TCRdb holds only the in-frame ones, with some missing. Here the sample spans 750,000 to 1,000,000 clones, nearly 95% being singletons. V lost 3 bases and J 2 bases, leaving 14 bases between the germline ends. The germline gives CDR1 PRHDT, CDR2 FYEKMQ (reference sequence). The CDR3 loop spans 17 amino acids. The count of this clone is one. As yet, its antigen is unknown.

This sequence was found in a man aged 25 to 45 in good health. The gene calls are TRBV13 and TRBJ2-6, with D perhaps matching TRBD2 (6 bases). Sequencing was done on a sample of naive CD8+ T cells sorted from blood. The CDR3 loop reads CASSLEGAQPGANVLTF. The CDR3 DNA follows: TGTGCCAGCAGCTTGGAGGGAGCGCAGCCTGGGGCCAACGTCCTGACTTTC.